These T cell receptor beta chains were read from a single sample in a study of spatial heterogeneity in lung cancer. A single record per CDR3 protein comes from TCRdb applying MiXCR to the 5' RACE reads. This repertoire shows approximately 40,000 distinct CDR3 sequences, approximately 15% found once; its top ten account for 50% to 70%. Sequenced material: PBMCs, taken at surgery. Receptors were obtained from a male donor with early-stage non-small cell lung cancer. The CDR3 runs from the conserved cysteine through the conserved F or W. A D gene is named only where the DNA matches it firmly. Some rows mark clone size as missing; the rest say once, few, many or name a class of expanded clone.

clone size | D gene | J gene | V gene | CDR3 DNA | CDR3 protein
. | . | TRBJ2-4 | TRBV18 | TGTGCCAGCTCACCACCTGGGGAGGAGGCCAAAAACATTCAGTACTTC | CASSPPGEEAKNIQYF
few | . | TRBJ2-6 | TRBV25-1 | TGTGCCAGCAGCGTAACTGGGGCCAACGTCCTGACTTTC | CASSVTGANVLTF
many | . | TRBJ1-5 | TRBV4-1 | TGCGCCAGCAGCCAAGATCTTCGGGGTGGCAATCAGCCCCAGCATTTT | CASSQDLRGGNQPQHF
. | TRBD1 | TRBJ2-2 | TRBV4-2 | TGTGCCAGCAGCCAACGACAGGGGGTGAGCACCGGGGAGCTGTTTTTT | CASSQRQGVSTGELFF
. | TRBD1 | TRBJ2-7 | TRBV7-2 | TGTGCCAGCAGCAGACGACAGGGGACCTACGAGCAGTACTTC | CASSRRQGTYEQYF
few | . | TRBJ2-1 | TRBV7-2 | TGTGCCAGCAGCCGGAACCGCGATGAGCAGTTCTTC | CASSRNRDEQFF
. | . | TRBJ1-5 | TRBV2 | TGTGCCAGCAGTCTCACCACCGCAGAGCCCCAGCATTTT | CASSLTTAEPQHF
many | . | TRBJ2-7 | TRBV28 | TGTGCCAGCAGTTTAGGGCCGGGACGGAGAGAGCAGTACTTC | CASSLGPGRREQYF
many | . | TRBJ2-1 | TRBV7-2 | TGTGCCAGCAGCTTAGTGCGGGGCACCTACAATGAGCAGTTCTTC | CASSLVRGTYNEQFF
many | TRBD2 | TRBJ2-1 | TRBV28 | TGTGCCAGCAGTTCCCCGGCGGGAGGGCTCTACAATGAGCAGTTCTTC | CASSSPAGGLYNEQFF
. | . | TRBJ1-1 | TRBV4-1 | TGCGCCAGCAGCCAAGACTTGGACACTGAAGCTTTCTTT | CASSQDLDTEAFF
. | TRBD2 | TRBJ2-5 | TRBV10-3 | TGTGCCATCAGCGGCTTAGCGGGGAGCCAAGAGACCCAGTACTTC | CAISGLAGSQETQYF
. | . | TRBJ2-3 | TRBV3-1 | TGTGCCAGCAGCCAAGATGGGGGATTCACAGATACGCAGTATTTT | CASSQDGGFTDTQYF
many | TRBD1 | TRBJ2-5 | TRBV3-1 | TGTGCCAACTCGAGACAGGGGGCTGAGACCCAGTACTTC | CANSRQGAETQYF
many | . | TRBJ1-6 | TRBV18 | TGTGCCAGCTCGCAACTGGACATAAATTCACCCCTCCACTTT | CASSQLDINSPLHF
many | . | TRBJ1-1 | TRBV6-5 | TGTGCCAGCAGTTACTCGAACACAAGGGGCGAAGCTTTCTTT | CASSYSNTRGEAFF
few | TRBD2 | TRBJ2-1 | TRBV5-1 | TGCGCCAGCAGCTTGGCACCGACTAGCGGGGGGCTAAATGAGCAGTTCTTC | CASSLAPTSGGLNEQFF
few | . | TRBJ2-3 | TRBV19 | TGTGCCAGTTCCCGGACTGCCGGGGCAGATACGCAGTATTTT | CASSRTAGADTQYF
. | . | TRBJ1-3 | TRBV7-9 | TGTGCCAGCAGCTTAGCAGGGGCTGGAAACACCATATATTTT | CASSLAGAGNTIYF
many | . | TRBJ2-2 | TRBV29-1 | TGCAGCGTTAGTCATGATTTGGGCCTCCAGGGGCGGAACACCGGGGAGCTGTTTTTT | CSVSHDLGLQGRNTGELFF
. | . | TRBJ1-2 | TRBV27 | TGTGCCAGCAGTTTAGGTTTTGGGGGCTATGGCTACACCTTC | CASSLGFGGYGYTF
few | . | TRBJ2-1 | TRBV2 | TGTGCCAGCAATCCGCGGCCCCTACAGGGGCAGTTCTTC | CASNPRPLQGQFF
many | . | TRBJ2-7 | TRBV4-1 | TGCGCCAGCAGCCCCCTTCTCAGGGGGGGCGAGCAGTACTTC | CASSPLLRGGEQYF
. | . | TRBJ2-7 | TRBV4-2 | TGTGCCAGCAGCGCCGAGGCACTATCCGTTTCCTACGAGCAGTACTTC | CASSAEALSVSYEQYF
few | TRBD2 | TRBJ2-1 | TRBV19 | TGTGCCAGTTCGCGACGGACTAGCGGGGATCTCAATGAGCAGTTCTTC | CASSRRTSGDLNEQFF
. | . | TRBJ2-2 | TRBV7-9 | TGTGCCAGCAGCCACCGGGGTTCGAACACCGGGGAGCTGTTTTTT | CASSHRGSNTGELFF
. | TRBD2 | TRBJ2-5 | TRBV28 | TGTGCCAGCAGTTACGGGATAGCGGGAGGGCAAGAGACCCAGTACTTC | CASSYGIAGGQETQYF
. | . | TRBJ2-2 | TRBV4-2 | TGTGCCAGCAGCCAAGATATAACGACCGGGGAGCTGTTTTTT | CASSQDITTGELFF
few | . | TRBJ1-2 | TRBV6-5 | TGTGCCAGCAGTTACTTATCGAGACAAGGTGGCTACACCTTC | CASSYLSRQGGYTF
. | . | TRBJ2-5 | TRBV12-3/TRBV12-4 | TGTGCCAGCAGTATCCCAGGGACCCAAGAGACCCAGTACTTC | CASSIPGTQETQYF
. | TRBD1 | TRBJ2-3 | TRBV25-1 | TGTGCCAGCAGTGCACTGGACAGGGTCAGCACAGATACGCAGTATTTT | CASSALDRVSTDTQYF
many | TRBD1 | TRBJ1-2 | TRBV19 | TGTGCCAGTCTCGGGACAGCCTTACCTGGCTACACCTTC | CASLGTALPGYTF
few | TRBD1 | TRBJ2-1 | TRBV4-2 | TGTGCCAGCAGCCAAGATGGGACAGGCTACAATGAGCAGTTCTTC | CASSQDGTGYNEQFF
. | . | TRBJ2-1 | TRBV20-1 | TGCAGTGCTGGGCCGGGACCCTACTACAATGAGCAGTTCTTC | CSAGPGPYYNEQFF
few | . | TRBJ1-5 | TRBV7-2 | TGTGCCAGCAGCTCCATGGGTCAGCCCCAGCATTTT | CASSSMGQPQHF
few | . | TRBJ1-5 | TRBV7-2 | TGTGCCAGCAGCCACGACACCCGTTTTAGGCCCCAGCATTTT | CASSHDTRFRPQHF
. | . | TRBJ2-3 | TRBV9 | TGTGCCAGCAGCGTGGCCTTCACAGATACGCAGTATTTT | CASSVAFTDTQYF
few | . | TRBJ1-2 | TRBV11-2 | TGTGCCAGCAGTTCGACAAGAGCTAACTATGGCTACACCTTC | CASSSTRANYGYTF
many | TRBD2 | TRBJ2-1 | TRBV4-1 | TGCGCCAGCAGCCAAGATAGCCTAGCGGGACCCTACAATGAGCAGTTCTTC | CASSQDSLAGPYNEQFF